This is a list of T cell receptor beta chains from one sample in a study of response to subunit inactivated influenza vaccine. TCRdb used MiXCR to reprocess the RT-PCR reads, holding one entry per CDR3 protein. The repertoire has 450,000 to 600,000 distinct CDR3 sequences, approximately 7.1% of them found once; the top ten carry 10% to 15%. Sequenced material: PBMCs from blood, taken around 25 months after vaccination. The receptors were sampled from a man aged 50 to 69 who received an inactivated influenza vaccine. Both conserved end residues are part of each CDR3. D genes are given only for firm matches. Some rows mark clone size as missing; the rest say once, few, many or name a class of expanded clone.

d_call | j_call | clone_size | v_call | cdr3_nt | cdr3_aa
- | TRBJ2-3 | few | TRBV19 | TGTGCCAGTAGACGAGGGAAGGGACGCACAGATACGCAGTATTTT | CASRRGKGRTDTQYF
- | TRBJ1-4 | many | TRBV3-1 | TGTGCCAGCAGCCAAGGGACGGTTAATGAAAAACTGTTTTTT | CASSQGTVNEKLFF
TRBD2 | TRBJ2-1 | - | TRBV24-1 | TGTGCCACCAGTGGGGAATCTAGCGGCGCCTACAATGAGCAGTTCTTC | CATSGESSGAYNEQFF
- | TRBJ1-3 | - | TRBV7-6 | TGTGCCAGCAGCTTATCAGGGCCGGCCTCTGGAAACACCATATATTTT | CASSLSGPASGNTIYF
- | TRBJ1-5 | many | TRBV12-3/TRBV12-4 | TGTGCCAGCAGTCGGGGGACGGGACGACAGCCCCAGCATTTT | CASSRGTGRQPQHF
- | TRBJ1-5 | few | TRBV20-1 | TGCAGTGCTAGAGATATGCAGCTGAGCAATCAGCCCCAGCATTTT | CSARDMQLSNQPQHF
TRBD1 | TRBJ2-7 | few | TRBV4-2 | TGTGCCAGCAGCCAAGATGGACAGGGCCTTTCCTACGAGCAGTACTTC | CASSQDGQGLSYEQYF
- | TRBJ1-1 | many | TRBV12-3/TRBV12-4 | TGTGCCAGCAGTTGGACAGACATGAACACTGAAGCTTTCTTT | CASSWTDMNTEAFF
- | TRBJ1-1 | few | TRBV5-1 | TGCGCCAGCAGCTTCGGGGAACCGGGCACTGAAGCTTTCTTT | CASSFGEPGTEAFF
TRBD2 | TRBJ2-3 | many | TRBV7-9 | TGTGCCACCGGAGCGGGAGGGTTCACAGATACGCAGTATTTT | CATGAGGFTDTQYF
TRBD1 | TRBJ1-4 | many | TRBV4-3 | TGCGCCAGCAGCCAAGGGACCGGGACAGGGGAAACAGGAGGTGAAAAACTGTTTTTT | CASSQGTGTGETGGEKLFF
TRBD1 | TRBJ2-7 | - | TRBV12-3/TRBV12-4 | TGTGCCAGCAGTCCCGGACAGGGCCGGACCTACGAGCAGTACTTC | CASSPGQGRTYEQYF
- | TRBJ2-7 | many | TRBV2 | TGTGCCAGCAGGGACAGCTCCTACGAGCAGTACTTC | CASRDSSYEQYF
- | TRBJ1-1 | few | TRBV12-3/TRBV12-4 | TGTGCCAGCACCTTAGGGAGAAGCACTGAAGCTTTCTTT | CASTLGRSTEAFF
TRBD1 | TRBJ2-3 | few | TRBV3-1 | TGTGCCAGCAGCCGACCGGGACAGAACACAGATACGCAGTATTTT | CASSRPGQNTDTQYF
- | TRBJ1-2 | many | TRBV10-3 | TGTGCCATCAGCGAGGACGCTACTAACTATGGCTACACCTTC | CAISEDATNYGYTF
- | TRBJ1-2 | few | TRBV2 | TGTGCCAGCAGTGTGGGGGCGCGGGGCTACACCTTC | CASSVGARGYTF
TRBD1 | TRBJ2-7 | - | TRBV4-1 | TGCGCCAGCGGCCCACCGCACAGGGGTATCTACGAGCAGTACTTC | CASGPPHRGIYEQYF
TRBD2 | TRBJ2-2 | - | TRBV5-1 | TGCGCCAGCAGCCCCGGGACTAGCCCCGGGGAGCTGTTTTTT | CASSPGTSPGELFF
- | TRBJ1-2 | many | TRBV5-5 | TGTGCCAGCAGCTTGGTCGTGGGGGCCAGGGGCTTCAACTATGGCTACACCTTC | CASSLVVGARGFNYGYTF
TRBD1 | TRBJ1-2 | many | TRBV19 | TGTGCCAGTAGTATCGGGACAGGCGCCTATGGCTACACCTTC | CASSIGTGAYGYTF
TRBD2 | TRBJ2-5 | few | TRBV4-3 | TGCGCCAGCAGCCAAGATCGAGCTAGCGGGGGTGGGACCCAGTACTTC | CASSQDRASGGGTQYF